These 25 T cell receptor beta chains share one sample of origin, sequenced in a study of T cells in Graves' hyperthyroidism and ophthalmopathy. Regions amplified from RNA transcripts were the TCR beta CDR3 regions. The HTBI primer set drove a first-round RT-PCR of the TCR CDR3. TCRdb analysed the multiplex PCR reads with MiXCR anew, one entry per CDR3 protein. The data show hundreds of thousands of distinct CDR3 sequences, more than 12% seen once. The sequencing input was blood. The source is a woman in her 50s with Graves' ophthalmopathy.

The chain has TRBV6-2 or TRBV6-3 and TRBJ1-1; D ambiguous. CDR3 length: 14 amino acids. Germline V CDR1 and CDR2: MNHEY, SVGEGT. The ends were cut back, 6 bases at V and 2 bases at J, with 13 bases in the middle. CDR3 amino acids: CASRYGGINTEAFF. CDR3 nucleotides: TGTGCCAGCAGGTACGGCGGCATTAACACTGAAGCTTTCTTT.

The rearrangement joins TRBV19 to TRBJ1-5; 12 bases align to TRBD1. The CDR3 extends over 15 amino acids. Germline assignment: CDR1 LNHDA and CDR2 SQIVND (reference sequence). Trimming cost V 6 bases and J 4 bases; bases outside gene matches: 4. CDR3 in amino acids: CASRRDRGLNQPQHF. DNA of the CDR3: TGTGCCAGTAGACGGGACAGGGGGCTTAATCAGCCCCAGCATTTT.

This clonotype was detected many times. The chain employs TRBV27 and TRBJ2-5; TRBD1 matches 10 bases. This CDR3 has 16 residues. J gave up 3 bases and V 5 bases, and 9 bases lay outside the gene matches. The germline gives CDR1 MNHEY, CDR2 SMNVEV (reference sequence). The CDR3 bases are TGTGCCAGCAGTATTCAGACAGGGGGCTTGGAAGAGACCCAGTACTTC. Protein sequence: CASSIQTGGLEETQYF.

This sequence joins TRBV5-6 and TRBJ2-1, with 8 positions matching TRBD2. The CDR3 covers 15 residues. CDR1 and CDR2 from the germline V gene are SGHDT and YYEEEE. The trim removed 2 bases at V and 9 bases at J, leaving 10 bases unmatched. Written as DNA, the CDR3 is TGTGCCAGCAGCTTTGCGGGGGGCGCGGGTAGTGAGCAGTTCTTC. Protein product: CASSFAGGAGSEQFF.

The table lists this clonotype with many counts. The chain uses TRBV20-1 and TRBJ1-5; D is ambiguous. The CDR3 spans 12 residues. V lost 3 bases, J lost 3 bases, and 6 bases lay in between. Germline loops: CDR1 DFQATT, CDR2 SNEGSKA (reference sequence). CDR3 loop: CSASGPNQPQHF. The CDR3 nucleotides are TGCAGTGCTAGCGGCCCCAATCAGCCCCAGCATTTT.

This clonotype was detected once. The J gene is TRBJ2-1, the V gene TRBV6-1, with D perhaps given as TRBD1 or TRBD2 (6 bases each). Germline CDR1 is MNHNS and CDR2 is SASEGT. Trimming pared 6 bases from V and 6 bases from J, leaving 21 bases between. This CDR3 is built from 16 residues. CDR3 bases: TGTGCCAGCAGCAGCGGGTTGGGGCAGGGGATCAATGAGCAGTTCTTC. Residues: CASSSGLGQGINEQFF.

The J gene is TRBJ2-1, the V gene TRBV9; D is unresolved. The V gene lost 2 bases and the J gene lost 9 bases, with 12 bases spanning the gap. CDR3 length: 13 amino acids. Germline CDR1 and CDR2: SGDLS and YYNGEE. The CDR3 here is CASSVSLQFEQFF. The CDR3 DNA reads as TGTGCCAGCAGCGTGTCCCTTCAATTTGAGCAGTTCTTC.

This rearrangement joins TRBV24-1 to TRBJ2-5; D is undetermined. This CDR3 contains 13 residues. Deletions cut 4 bases from V and 5 bases from J, with 10 bases between. Germline CDR1 KGHDR, CDR2 SFDVKD. The CDR3 loop is CATSDSGRETQYF. The CDR3 region has the DNA TGTGCCACCAGTGACTCTGGGCGGGAGACCCAGTACTTC.

The chain couples TRBV20-1 to TRBJ2-3, with D possibly matching TRBD2 (5 bases). The germline CDR1 and CDR2 sequences are DFQATT and SNEGSKA (reference sequence). The V and J ends lost 0 bases and 1 base respectively, with 14 bases between them. The length of the CDR3 is 16 residues. CDR3 region: CSARDLNGVGTDTQYF. As DNA, the CDR3 is TGCAGTGCTAGAGATCTGAACGGGGTAGGCACAGATACGCAGTATTTT.

This clonotype showed up just a few times. The chain couples TRBV10-3 to TRBJ2-7, with 7 bases that match TRBD2. This CDR3 spans 14 amino acids. From germline, CDR1 is ENHRY and CDR2 SYGVKD. The trim removed 3 bases at V and 4 bases at J, leaving 6 bases unmatched. The CDR3 sequence is CAISDRGSGYEQYF. Written as DNA, the CDR3 is TGTGCCATCAGTGATCGCGGGAGTGGGTACGAGCAGTACTTC.

V and J are TRBV28 and TRBJ1-2; TRBD1 matches at 7 bases. The CDR3 loop spans 15 amino acids. Germline trimming cut 6 bases from V and 8 bases from J; bases unmatched to any gene: 15. Germline CDR1 and CDR2: MDHEN and SYDVKM. The CDR3 region has the DNA TGTGCCAGCAGATTCGGGGGGGCACAGGGGCTCGGCTACACCTTC. It yields the protein CASRFGGAQGLGYTF.

This clonotype was picked up many times. The chain recombines TRBV15 with TRBJ2-3, with TRBD1 matching 12 bases. The CDR3 spans 17 residues. The junction had 6 bases not matched to a gene; V was cut back by 0 bases and J by 5 bases. Germline V gives CDR1 LNHNV, CDR2 YYDKDF (reference sequence). Here the CDR3 DNA reads TGTGCCACCAGCAGAGATCTGGGGACAGGGGGCGTAGATACGCAGTATTTT. Its protein is CATSRDLGTGGVDTQYF.

The J gene is TRBJ2-1, the V gene TRBV3-1, with TRBD2 matching over 8 bases. Germline V gene lookup returns CDR1 LGHDT and CDR2 YNNKEL (reference sequence). The CDR3 is made up of 17 amino acids. V was clipped by 3 bases and J by 3 bases; unmatched bases: 10. Here the CDR3 reads CASSHTKDSGNYNEQFF. The CDR3 DNA reads TGTGCCAGCAGCCACACAAAGGATAGCGGGAACTACAATGAGCAGTTCTTC.

This clonotype came up many times. The chain uses TRBV15 and TRBJ1-2; possibly TRBD1 for D (5 bases). CDR3 size: 12 residues. Germline lookup yields CDR1 LNHNV and CDR2 YYDKDF (reference sequence). V dropped 1 base and J dropped 7 bases, with 7 bases sitting between them. The CDR3 DNA is TGTGCCACCAGCAGAGTCACAGGTGGCTACACCTTC. Translated: CATSRVTGGYTF.

This clonotype was counted many times. In DNA, the CDR3 is TGTGCCAGCTCACCGCCCGGGACAGGGAAGAATCAGCAGTACTTC. This encodes CASSPPGTGKNQQYF. The gene calls are TRBV18 and TRBJ2-7; 9 nucleotides agree with TRBD1. V lost 3 bases, J lost 8 bases, and 11 bases stayed unmatched. Germline V CDR1 and CDR2: KGHSH, LQKENI. There are 15 residues in the CDR3. Full variable domain (remainder filled in from reference TRBV18 and TRBJ2-7): NAGVMQNPRHLVRRRGQEARLRCSPMKGHSHVYWYRQLPEEGLKFMVYLQKENIIDESGMPKERFSAEFPKEGPSILRIQQVVRGDSAAYFCASSPPGTGKNQQYFGPGTRLTVT.

This clonotype was found a few times. The chain links TRBV4-2 to TRBJ1-6; 9 positions match TRBD1. The germline V gene has CDR1 LGHNA and CDR2 YNFKEQ. This CDR3 has 17 residues. V was pared by 1 base and J by 11 bases, with 12 bases of the junction left unmatched. CDR3 coding DNA: TGTGCCAGCAGCCAAGGCCGGGACAGGGCTCATATTCCACCCCTCCACTTT. Its protein is CASSQGRDRAHIPPLHF.

The sample holds many counts of this clonotype. The chain has TRBV9 and TRBJ2-7; 7 positions agree with TRBD2. V shed 1 base, J shed 4 bases, and the junction held 11 bases outside the gene matches. CDR1 is SGDLS, CDR2 YYNGEE, per germline. The CDR3 loop spans 16 amino acids. In DNA, the CDR3 is TGTGCCAGCAGCGTAACCCCCCAGCGGGAAGTGTACGAGCAGTACTTC. The encoded protein is CASSVTPQREVYEQYF.

This clonotype occurred many times. The chain is built from TRBV12-3 or TRBV12-4 and TRBJ1-2; D uncertain. V shed 3 bases and J shed 5 bases, with 13 bases lying between them. This CDR3 comprises 14 residues. DNA for the CDR3: TGTGCCAGCAGTTTGGGCAGGCAAGTTTATGGCTACACCTTC. Its protein product is CASSLGRQVYGYTF.

This clonotype was detected ten times or more. This chain links TRBV6-2 or TRBV6-3 with TRBJ2-5; no definite D call. Per the germline V gene, CDR1 is MNHEY and CDR2 is SVGEGT. The germline V and J ends were trimmed by 4 bases and 0 bases, with 6 bases remaining between them. The CDR3 consists of 13 residues. This CDR3 reads CASSSRYQETQYF. CDR3 bases: TGTGCCAGCAGTTCCCGTTACCAAGAGACCCAGTACTTC.

This sequence joins TRBV4-3 and TRBJ2-7; no reliable D call. V was cut by 0 bases and J by 4 bases, with 7 bases left in between. CDR1 LGHNA and CDR2 YSLEER come from the germline V gene. This CDR3 comprises 13 residues. CDR3 sequence reads: CASSQEMGYEQYF. DNA for the CDR3: TGCGCCAGCAGCCAAGAGATGGGATACGAGCAGTACTTC.

This clonotype was seen ten or more times. The CDR3, as DNA: TGCAGTGCTAGTTCGAGTCTAGCAGAGTACAATGAGCAGTTCTTC. It encodes CSASSSLAEYNEQFF. The chain employs TRBV20-1 and TRBJ2-1; D perhaps matches TRBD2 (5 bases). Germline V gene lookup returns CDR1 DFQATT and CDR2 SNEGSKA (reference sequence). This CDR3 comprises 15 residues. The germline V and J ends were trimmed by 3 bases and 4 bases, with 16 bases remaining between them.

This clonotype was counted a few times. This chain's CDR3 is CASSAEGVSGNTIYF. CDR3 nucleotide sequence: TGTGCCAGTAGCGCGGAGGGCGTCTCTGGAAACACCATATATTTT. The chain joins TRBV19 to TRBJ1-3; D not resolved. Germline-derived CDR1 and CDR2 are LNHDA and SQIVND (reference sequence). V lost 6 bases and J 0 bases, leaving 12 bases between the germline ends. This CDR3 is 15 amino acids long. The full variable domain, with the rest looked up from reference TRBV19 and TRBJ1-3, is DGGITQSPKYLFRKEGQNVTLSCEQNLNHDAMYWYRQDPGQGLRLIYYSQIVNDFQKGDIAEGYSVSREKKESFPLTVTSAQKNPTAFYLCASSAEGVSGNTIYFGEGSWLTVV.

This clonotype has a count of ten or more. The chain uses TRBV20-1 and TRBJ2-3; TRBD2 might be the D (5 bases). CDR1 is DFQATT, CDR2 SNEGSKA, per germline (reference sequence). The V end lost 3 bases, the J end lost 6 bases, and 7 bases lay between the germline ends. The CDR3 spans 11 residues. CDR3 in DNA: TGCAGTGCTAGGCGGGCGGATACGCAGTATTTT. Translating gives CSARRADTQYF.

The table lists this clonotype with a few counts. V gene TRBV27 combines with J gene TRBJ1-2; D perhaps matches TRBD1 (5 bases). CDR1 MNHEY and CDR2 SMNVEV come from the germline V gene (reference sequence). The CDR3 totals 13 residues. The V end lost 3 bases, the J end lost 8 bases, and 13 bases lay between the germline ends. CDR3 loop: CASSFRLGGGYTF. DNA of the CDR3: TGTGCCAGCAGTTTTCGTTTGGGGGGGGGCTACACCTTC.

V is TRBV6-5 and J is TRBJ2-5; no clear D. Trimming shortened V by 4 bases and J by 12 bases, and 3 bases separated the two germline ends. The germline V gene has CDR1 MNHEY and CDR2 SVGAGI. The CDR3 has 8 amino acids. DNA for the CDR3: TGTGCCAGCAGTTCCGAGTACTTC. It specifies CASSSEYF.